This entry lists 27 T cell receptor beta chains sequenced from one sample in a study of T cell clones after liver transplantation. The data were produced by immunoSEQ multiplex PCR, yet TCRdb's version contains in-frame clones alone and is incomplete. The sample lists about 120,000 clones, 90% occurring once. Sample: CD4+ T cells from blood, taken 12 months after liver transplant. These TCRs come from a human patient who received a liver transplant. Some of these T cells may belong to the graft donor.

The chain recombines TRBV6-1 with TRBJ2-1; D gene uncertain. V lost 1 base to trimming and J lost 12 bases, with 10 bases between them. The CDR3 has 12 amino acids. Germline CDR1 MNHNS, CDR2 SASEGT. CDR3 bases: TGTGCCAGCAGTGAAGGGGTCTTAGGGCAGTTCTTC. Translated: CASSEGVLGQFF.

The rearrangement links TRBV5-8 to TRBJ1-2; possibly TRBD1 for D (5 bases). Germline CDR1 reads SGHTS; CDR2 reads YDEGEE. The CDR3 is made up of 15 amino acids. The V end lost 1 base, the J end lost 1 base, and 11 bases lay between the germline ends. CDR3 sequence (DNA): TGTGCCAGCAGCTTGTTGGTACAGGATAACTATGGCTACACCTTC. This sequence encodes CASSLLVQDNYGYTF.

The chain recombines TRBV28 with TRBJ2-2; TRBD2 matches at 8 bases. Germline-derived CDR1 and CDR2 are MDHEN and SYDVKM. The CDR3 is made up of 15 amino acids. In DNA, the CDR3 is TGTACCACCCCACGACTAGCGACGAACACCGGGGAGCTGTTTTTT. Translating it yields CTTPRLATNTGELFF.

As for this clone: Other DNA sequences from this sample encode an identical CDR3 as well. J is TRBJ2-3 and V is TRBV7-9, with D possibly matching TRBD1 (6 bases). This CDR3 region has 14 residues. V was clipped by 5 bases and J by 0 bases, with 9 bases between them. Germline CDR1 is SEHNR and CDR2 is FQNEAQ (reference sequence). The CDR3 nucleotides read TGTGCCAGCAGCCTGACAGGTAGCACAGATACGCAGTATTTT. Protein product: CASSLTGSTDTQYF.

V and J are TRBV30 and TRBJ2-3; D remains unclear. This CDR3 has 13 amino acids. Trimming left V 2 bases short and J 6 bases short, with 12 bases between. The germline CDR1 and CDR2 sequences are GTSNPN and SVGIG (reference sequence). The CDR3 sequence is CAWSRDPFDTQYF. As DNA, the CDR3 is TGTGCCTGGAGTCGAGATCCTTTCGATACGCAGTATTTT. Looking up the rest from reference TRBV30 and TRBJ2-3 gives the full variable domain: SQTIHQWPATLVQPVGSPLSLECTVEGTSNPNLYWYRQAAGRGLQLLFYSVGIGQISSEVPQNLSASRPQDRQFILSSKKLLLSDSGFYLCAWSRDPFDTQYFGPGTRLTVL.

The rearrangement uses TRBV21-1 and TRBJ2-7. TRBV21-1 is recorded as a pseudogene. The CDR3 sequence is 8 residues long. The CDR3 nucleotides read TGTGCCAGCTACGAGCAGTACTTC. This encodes CASYEQYF.

This chain links TRBV10-2 with TRBJ2-2, with unresolved D. In germline, CDR1 is WSHSY, CDR2 SAAADI. V was clipped by 4 bases and J by 4 bases, with 4 bases between them. The length of the CDR3 is 12 residues. The CDR3 is CASSASTGELFF. CDR3 nucleotides: TGCGCCAGCAGTGCGTCCACCGGGGAGCTGTTTTTT.

CDR3 nucleotide sequence: TGCGCCAGCAGCTTGGGAGCGGATAGTCCCTACGAGCAGTACTTC. As protein: CASSLGADSPYEQYF. The chain has TRBV5-1 and TRBJ2-7; TRBD2 is a possible D gene (5 bases). From germline, CDR1 is SGHRS and CDR2 YFSETQ. Trimming removed 0 bases at V and 2 bases at J, with 12 bases between. The CDR3 is 15 residues long.

V gene TRBV5-1 combines with J gene TRBJ2-7; D remains ambiguous. CDR1 SGHRS and CDR2 YFSETQ come from the germline V gene. Trimming stripped 0 bases from V and 3 bases from J, with 13 bases between. This CDR3 comprises 15 residues. This chain's CDR3 is CASSLAGPPDYEQYF. CDR3 sequence (DNA): TGCGCCAGCAGCTTGGCCGGCCCCCCTGACTACGAGCAGTACTTC. The variable domain in full, completed from reference TRBV5-1 and TRBJ2-7, reads KAGVTQTPRYLIKTRGQQVTLSCSPISGHRSVSWYQQTPGQGLQFLFEYFSETQRNKGNFPGRFSGRQFSNSRSEMNVSTLELGDSALYLCASSLAGPPDYEQYFGPGTRLTVT.

This chain links TRBV10-3 with TRBJ2-2; D possibly corresponds to TRBD1 (6 bases). The germline CDR1 and CDR2 sequences are ENHRY and SYGVKD. This CDR3 has 15 amino acids. V lost 4 bases and J lost 0, with 9 bases in between. The CDR3 sequence: CAISARTANTGELFF. As DNA, the CDR3 is TGTGCCATCAGTGCCCGGACAGCGAACACCGGGGAGCTGTTTTTT.

This clone was seen only a few times. This sequence joins TRBV5-8 and TRBJ1-2; no clear D gene. Deletions cut 5 bases from V and 6 bases from J, with 17 bases between. Germline V gene lookup returns CDR1 SGHTS and CDR2 YDEGEE. CDR3 length: 14 amino acids. The CDR3 DNA follows: TGTGCCAGCAGACTTAGAGGGCAGGCCGATGGCTACACCTTC. It encodes CASRLRGQADGYTF.

The chain recombines TRBV2 with TRBJ2-7; tentative D call: TRBD2 (6 bases). Trimming removed 2 bases from V and 3 bases from J, with 14 bases in between. Per the germline V gene, CDR1 is SNHLY and CDR2 is FYNNEI. This CDR3 has 15 amino acids. Here the CDR3 reads CASSERPRGGYEQYF. The CDR3 coding sequence is TGTGCCAGCAGTGAAAGGCCGCGGGGAGGCTACGAGCAGTACTTC.

J is TRBJ1-3 and V is TRBV11-1, with D maybe TRBD1 (5 bases). This CDR3 has 14 amino acids. V gave up 5 bases and J gave up 0 bases, with 8 bases separating them. Germline V CDR1 and CDR2: SGHAT, FQDESV (reference sequence). The CDR3 is CASSRQISGNTIYF. The CDR3 DNA is TGTGCCAGCAGCCGACAGATCTCTGGAAACACCATATATTTT. The full variable domain, in which reference TRBV11-1 and TRBJ1-3 provide the parts outside the CDR3, is EAEVAQSPRYKITEKSQAVAFWCDPISGHATLYWYRQILGQGPELLVQFQDESVVDDSQLPKDRFSAERLKGVDSTLKIQPAELGDSAMYLCASSRQISGNTIYFGEGSWLTVV.

This chain links TRBV13 with TRBJ1-1; D gene uncertain. The V and J ends lost 4 bases and 3 bases respectively, with 15 bases between them. Germline CDR1 PRHDT, CDR2 FYEKMQ (reference sequence). CDR3 length: 15 residues. In DNA form, the CDR3 reads TGTGCCAGCAGCTCCGACCGATCGGTTGACACTGAAGCTTTCTTT. Protein sequence: CASSSDRSVDTEAFF.

This sequence joins TRBV18 and TRBJ2-1; 8 bases are a match to TRBD1. Trimming took 5 bases from V and 5 from J; bases not matched to a gene: 2. The CDR3 has 13 residues. In germline, CDR1 is KGHSH, CDR2 LQKENI. DNA of the CDR3: TGTGCCAGCTCAGCGGACAGGGACAATGAGCAGTTCTTC. Its protein product is CASSADRDNEQFF.

The V call is TRBV4-1, the J call TRBJ2-3; no firm D call. The germline V gene has CDR1 MGHRA and CDR2 YSYEKL. The V end lost 0 bases, the J end lost 6 bases, and 7 bases lay between the germline ends. The CDR3 loop spans 13 amino acids. DNA for the CDR3: TGCGCCAGCAGCCAAGACGGGCCGGATACGCAGTATTTT. This codes for CASSQDGPDTQYF.

V gene TRBV7-3 combines with J gene TRBJ2-1, with TRBD1 matching over 7 bases. The CDR3 is 13 residues long. V shed 5 bases, J shed 8 bases, and the junction held 6 bases outside the gene matches. The V gene's germline CDR1 is SGHTA and CDR2 FQGTGA. This CDR3 reads CASSARQGHEQFF. In nucleotides, the CDR3 is TGTGCCAGCAGCGCCAGACAGGGCCATGAGCAGTTCTTC. Looking up the rest from reference TRBV7-3 and TRBJ2-1 gives the full variable domain: GAGVSQTPSNKVTEKGKYVELRCDPISGHTALYWYRQSLGQGPEFLIYFQGTGAADDSGLPNDRFFAVRPEGSVSTLKIQRTERGDSAVYLCASSARQGHEQFFGPGTRLTVL.

The chain couples TRBV11-2 to TRBJ1-3; no definite D call. Germline V gives CDR1 SGHAT, CDR2 FQNNGV. Trimming pared 4 bases from V and 5 bases from J, leaving 15 bases between. CDR3 size: 15 residues. The CDR3 sequence is CASSSGDKLRNTIYF. The CDR3 bases are TGTGCCAGCAGCTCCGGCGACAAATTAAGAAACACCATATATTTT.

The chain carries TRBV27 and TRBJ2-2, with 8 nucleotides matching TRBD1. The germline gives CDR1 MNHEY, CDR2 SMNVEV (reference sequence). The CDR3 contains 17 residues. Trimming cost V 3 bases and J 2 bases; bases outside gene matches: 8. The CDR3 loop is CASSFSPTGGNTGELFF. The CDR3 bases are TGTGCCAGCAGTTTTTCCCCAACAGGGGGTAACACCGGGGAGCTGTTTTTT.

The gene calls are TRBV30 and TRBJ1-1, with TRBD1 as a possible D gene (6 bases). Germline V gene lookup returns CDR1 GTSNPN and CDR2 SVGIG (reference sequence). V was pared by 6 bases and J by 7 bases, with 12 bases between. The CDR3 has 11 amino acids. This chain's CDR3 is CACQRQVEAFF. Written as DNA, the CDR3 is TGTGCCTGCCAGAGACAGGTTGAAGCTTTCTTT.

The V gene is TRBV14, the J gene TRBJ1-5; D might be TRBD1 (5 bases). This CDR3 has 13 residues. V gave up 4 bases and J gave up 8 bases, with 12 bases separating them. CDR1 SGHDN and CDR2 FVKESK come from the germline V gene. CDR3 DNA: TGTGCCAGCAGCCGACGGGGGACGGAGCCCCAGCATTTT. This encodes CASSRRGTEPQHF.

This rearrangement joins TRBV4-3 to TRBJ2-3, with a weak D call TRBD2 (7 bases). V lost 5 bases to trimming and J lost 0 bases, with 12 bases between them. There are 15 residues in the CDR3. Germline CDR1 is LGHNA and CDR2 is YSLEER. CDR3 coding DNA: TGCGCCAGCAGCAGGGGGGGACTCAGCACAGATACGCAGTATTTT. It translates to CASSRGGLSTDTQYF.

The chain has TRBV5-1 and TRBJ2-5; a weak D match, TRBD2 (7 bases). The germline V gene has CDR1 SGHRS and CDR2 YFSETQ. CDR3 length: 17 residues. V lost 4 bases and J 5 bases, leaving 24 bases between the germline ends. The CDR3 loop is CASSDPTSAGRGETQYF. The DNA for the CDR3 is TGCGCCAGCAGCGACCCCACCTCAGCGGGAAGGGGGGAGACCCAGTACTTC.

The chain uses TRBV19 and TRBJ1-1; D possibly corresponds to TRBD1 (6 bases). The length of the CDR3 is 16 residues. V shed 8 bases and J shed 0 bases, with 19 bases lying between them. CDR1 is LNHDA, CDR2 SQIVND, per germline (reference sequence). The CDR3, as DNA: TGTGCCAGTGAGGGGGTGGTCGGCAGCATGAACACTGAAGCTTTCTTT. Translated: CASEGVVGSMNTEAFF.

This chain uses TRBV5-6 with TRBJ2-3; the D is unclear. V lost 1 base and J 0 bases, leaving 9 bases between the germline ends. Germline CDR1 and CDR2: SGHDT and YYEEEE. The length of the CDR3 is 15 residues. The CDR3: CASSLYSGSTDTQYF. The CDR3 bases are TGTGCCAGCAGCTTGTACTCCGGTAGCACAGATACGCAGTATTTT.

The chain combines TRBV28 with TRBJ2-1; 9 nucleotides agree with TRBD2. The CDR3 extends over 13 amino acids. Germline values: CDR1 MDHEN, CDR2 SYDVKM. The trim removed 5 bases at V and 7 bases at J, leaving 3 bases unmatched. The chain's CDR3 is CASSRTSANEQFF. The CDR3, as DNA: TGTGCCAGCAGTCGGACTAGCGCTAATGAGCAGTTCTTC.

The rearrangement links TRBV5-1 to TRBJ2-2, with a tentative D call TRBD2 (6 bases). CDR1 is SGHRS, CDR2 YFSETQ, per germline. The CDR3 length is 16 residues. Between the trimmed V and J ends, which lost 0 bases and 4 bases, there was a span of 13 bases. The CDR3, as DNA: TGCGCCAGCAGCTTGGACGCGGGACTTTCCACCGGGGAGCTGTTTTTT. It codes for CASSLDAGLSTGELFF.